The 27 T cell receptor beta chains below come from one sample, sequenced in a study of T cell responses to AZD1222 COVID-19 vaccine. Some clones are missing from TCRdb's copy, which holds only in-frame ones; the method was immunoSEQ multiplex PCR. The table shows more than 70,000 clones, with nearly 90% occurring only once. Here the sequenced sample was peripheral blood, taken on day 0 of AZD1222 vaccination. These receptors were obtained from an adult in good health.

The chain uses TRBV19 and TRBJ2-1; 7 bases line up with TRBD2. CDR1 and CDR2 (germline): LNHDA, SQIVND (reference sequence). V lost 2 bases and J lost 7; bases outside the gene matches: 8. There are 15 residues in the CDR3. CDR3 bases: TGTGCCAGTAGTATAAGTGGCGGGAGAACAAATGAGCAGTTCTTC. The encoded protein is CASSISGGRTNEQFF.

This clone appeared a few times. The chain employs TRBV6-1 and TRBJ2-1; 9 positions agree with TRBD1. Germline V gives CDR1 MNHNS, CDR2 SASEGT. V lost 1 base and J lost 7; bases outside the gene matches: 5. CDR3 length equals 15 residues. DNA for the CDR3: TGTGCCAGCAGTGAAGTCGGGACAGGGATGAATGAGCAGTTCTTC. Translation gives CASSEVGTGMNEQFF.

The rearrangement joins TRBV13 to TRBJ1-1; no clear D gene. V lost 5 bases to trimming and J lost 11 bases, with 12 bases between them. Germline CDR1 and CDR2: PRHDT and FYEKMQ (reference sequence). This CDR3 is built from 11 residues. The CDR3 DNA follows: TGTGCCAGCAGCATAGACCTTCGGGCTTTCTTT. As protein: CASSIDLRAFF. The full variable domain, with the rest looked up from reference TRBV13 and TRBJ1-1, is AAGVIQSPRHLIKEKRETATLKCYPIPRHDTVYWYQQGPGQDPQFLISFYEKMQSDKGSIPDRFSAQQFSDYHSELNMSSLELGDSALYFCASSIDLRAFFGQGTRLTVV.

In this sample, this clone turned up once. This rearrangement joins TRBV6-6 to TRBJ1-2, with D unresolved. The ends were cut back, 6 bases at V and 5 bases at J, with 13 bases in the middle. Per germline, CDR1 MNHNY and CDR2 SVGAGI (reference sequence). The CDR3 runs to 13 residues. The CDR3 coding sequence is TGTGCCAGCAGCGAAATCGGGGATTATGGCTACACCTTC. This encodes CASSEIGDYGYTF.

The CDR3 DNA is TGCGCCAGCAGCTCGGGGTCGACAGCCTTGAACACTGAAGCTTTCTTT. This gives the protein CASSSGSTALNTEAFF. The J gene is TRBJ1-1, the V gene TRBV5-1; a weak D match, TRBD1 (5 bases). This CDR3 is built from 16 residues. Between the trimmed V and J ends, which lost 3 bases and 0 bases, there was a span of 15 bases. CDR1 and CDR2 (germline): SGHRS, YFSETQ.

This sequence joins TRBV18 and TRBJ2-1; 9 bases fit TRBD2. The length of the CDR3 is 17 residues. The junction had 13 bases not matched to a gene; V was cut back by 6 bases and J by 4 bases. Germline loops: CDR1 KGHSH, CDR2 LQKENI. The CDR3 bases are TGTGCCAGCTCGTCCCTTAGCGGGAGAGGCGGGTACAATGAGCAGTTCTTC. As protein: CASSSLSGRGGYNEQFF.

The CDR3 region is CASSTDRGFNYEQYF. As DNA, the CDR3 is TGCGCCAGCAGTACCGACAGGGGTTTTAACTACGAGCAGTACTTC. The V call is TRBV10-1, the J call TRBJ2-7, with 8 bases fitting TRBD1. The CDR3 has 15 residues. CDR1 is WNHNN and CDR2 is SYGVQD in the germline V gene (reference sequence). V trimming: 5 bases; J trimming: 3 bases; junction bases outside the gene matches: 9.

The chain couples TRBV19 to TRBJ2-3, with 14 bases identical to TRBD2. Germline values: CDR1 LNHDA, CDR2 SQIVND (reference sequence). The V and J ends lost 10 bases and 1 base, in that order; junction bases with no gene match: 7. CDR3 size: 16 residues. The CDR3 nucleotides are TGTGCCACCAGCGGACTAGCGGGAGGAGGCACAGATACGCAGTATTTT. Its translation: CATSGLAGGGTDTQYF.

The CDR3 loop is CATSDSGRAKDEQFF. The CDR3 nucleotides read TGTGCCACCAGTGACAGCGGGAGGGCGAAAGATGAGCAGTTCTTC. V usage is TRBV24-1 and J usage is TRBJ2-1; 10 bases are shared with TRBD2. CDR3 size: 15 residues. Germline V gene sequence: CDR1 KGHDR, CDR2 SFDVKD. Losses at the gene ends were 4 bases for V and 8 bases for J; bases not matched to a gene: 7.

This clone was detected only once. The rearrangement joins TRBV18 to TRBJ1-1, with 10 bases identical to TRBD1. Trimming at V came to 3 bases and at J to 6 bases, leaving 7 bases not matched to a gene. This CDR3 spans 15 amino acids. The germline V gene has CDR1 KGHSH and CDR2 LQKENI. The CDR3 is CASSPGTGEIAEAFF. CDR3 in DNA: TGTGCCAGCTCACCGGGGACAGGGGAAATCGCTGAAGCTTTCTTT.

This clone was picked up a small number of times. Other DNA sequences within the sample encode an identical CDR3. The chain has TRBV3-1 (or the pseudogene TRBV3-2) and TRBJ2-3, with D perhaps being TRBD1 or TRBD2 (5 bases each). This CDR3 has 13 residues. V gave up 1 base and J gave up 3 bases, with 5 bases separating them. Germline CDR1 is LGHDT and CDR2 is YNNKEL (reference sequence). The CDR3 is CASSQGGTDTQYF. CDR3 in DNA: TGTGCCAGCAGCCAAGGGGGGACAGATACGCAGTATTTT.

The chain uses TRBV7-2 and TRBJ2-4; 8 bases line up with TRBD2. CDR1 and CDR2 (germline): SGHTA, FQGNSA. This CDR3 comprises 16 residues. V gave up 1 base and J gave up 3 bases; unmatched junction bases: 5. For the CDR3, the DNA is TGTGCCAGCAGCTTAGGCGGGAGGCGCGACAAAAACATTCAGTACTTC. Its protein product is CASSLGGRRDKNIQYF.

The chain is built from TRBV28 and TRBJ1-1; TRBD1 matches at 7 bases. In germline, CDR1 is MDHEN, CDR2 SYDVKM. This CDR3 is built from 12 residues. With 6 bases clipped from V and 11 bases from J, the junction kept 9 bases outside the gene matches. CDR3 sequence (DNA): TGTGCCAGCAGCAAGACAGGGTTTGTGGCTTTCTTT. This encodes CASSKTGFVAFF.

The chain's CDR3 is CASGGGGDTQYF. CDR3 DNA: TGTGCCAGCGGGGGGGGAGGAGATACGCAGTATTTT. J is TRBJ2-3 and V is TRBV6-5; 7 bases align to TRBD2. Germline lookup yields CDR1 MNHEY and CDR2 SVGAGI. With 8 bases clipped from V and 5 bases from J, the junction kept 4 bases outside the gene matches. This CDR3 region has 12 residues.

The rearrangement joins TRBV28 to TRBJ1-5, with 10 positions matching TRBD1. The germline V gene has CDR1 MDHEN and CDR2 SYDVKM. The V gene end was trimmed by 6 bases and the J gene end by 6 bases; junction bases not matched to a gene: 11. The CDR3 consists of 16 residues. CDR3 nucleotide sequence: TGTGCCAGCAGCGGGACAGGGGCGAGAGTCACTCAGCCCCAGCATTTT. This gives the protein CASSGTGARVTQPQHF.

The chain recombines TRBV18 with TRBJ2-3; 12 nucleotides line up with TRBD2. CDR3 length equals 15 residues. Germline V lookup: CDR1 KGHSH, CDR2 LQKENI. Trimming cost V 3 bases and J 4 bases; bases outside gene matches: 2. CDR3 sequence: CASSPLAGGSDTQYF. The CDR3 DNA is TGTGCCAGCTCACCCCTAGCGGGAGGGTCAGATACGCAGTATTTT.

The CDR3 region is CASSLAPRTASTDTQYF. Written as DNA, the CDR3 is TGTGCCAGCAGCTTAGCCCCAAGGACAGCGAGCACAGATACGCAGTATTTT. The chain uses TRBV7-6 and TRBJ2-3; perhaps TRBD1 as D (6 bases). The CDR3 contains 17 residues. From germline, CDR1 is SGHVS and CDR2 FNYEAQ. Trimming removed 0 bases at V and 0 bases at J, with 13 bases between.

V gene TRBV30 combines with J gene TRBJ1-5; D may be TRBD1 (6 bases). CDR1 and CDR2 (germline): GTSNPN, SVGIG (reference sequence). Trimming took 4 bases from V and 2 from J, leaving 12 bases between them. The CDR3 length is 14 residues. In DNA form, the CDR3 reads TGTGCCTGGACATCCTACAGGGGCAATCAGCCCCAGCATTTT. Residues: CAWTSYRGNQPQHF. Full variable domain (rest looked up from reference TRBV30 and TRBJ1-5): SQTIHQWPATLVQPVGSPLSLECTVEGTSNPNLYWYRQAAGRGLQLLFYSVGIGQISSEVPQNLSASRPQDRQFILSSKKLLLSDSGFYLCAWTSYRGNQPQHFGDGTRLSIL.

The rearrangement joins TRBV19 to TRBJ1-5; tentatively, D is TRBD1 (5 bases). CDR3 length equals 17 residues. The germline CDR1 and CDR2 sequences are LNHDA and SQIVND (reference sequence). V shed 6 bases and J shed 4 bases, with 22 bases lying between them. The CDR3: CASRAGTHLEGNQPQHF. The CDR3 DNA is TGTGCCAGTAGGGCCGGGACCCATCTGGAGGGTAATCAGCCCCAGCATTTT.

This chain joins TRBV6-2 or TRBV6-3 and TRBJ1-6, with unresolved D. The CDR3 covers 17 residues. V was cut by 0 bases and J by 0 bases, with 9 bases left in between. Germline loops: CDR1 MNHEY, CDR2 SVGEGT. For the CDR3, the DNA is TGTGCCAGCAGTTACTCCGTCAGAAGCTCCTATAATTCACCCCTCCACTTT. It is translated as CASSYSVRSSYNSPLHF.

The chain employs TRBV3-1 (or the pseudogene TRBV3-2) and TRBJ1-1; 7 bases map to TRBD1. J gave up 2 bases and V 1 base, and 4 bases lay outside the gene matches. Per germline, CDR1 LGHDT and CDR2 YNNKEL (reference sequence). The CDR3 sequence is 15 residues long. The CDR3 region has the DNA TGTGCCAGCAGCCAAGGGGAGGGGGCTAACACTGAAGCTTTCTTT. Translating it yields CASSQGEGANTEAFF.

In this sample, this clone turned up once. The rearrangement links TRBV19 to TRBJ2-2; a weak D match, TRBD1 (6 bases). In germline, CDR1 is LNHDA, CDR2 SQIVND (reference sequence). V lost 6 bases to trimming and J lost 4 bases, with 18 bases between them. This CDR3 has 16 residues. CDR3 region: CASRKGQGLGTGELFF. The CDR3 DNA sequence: TGTGCCAGTAGAAAGGGGCAGGGGCTTGGCACCGGGGAGCTGTTTTTT.

CDR3 residues: CASSRRDGNTEAFF. CDR3 nucleotides: TGTGCCAGCAGCAGAAGGGACGGGAACACTGAAGCTTTCTTT. The rearrangement uses TRBV7-3 and TRBJ1-1; the D gene is possibly TRBD1 (5 bases). Per germline, CDR1 SGHTA and CDR2 FQGTGA. Trimming stripped 5 bases from V and 1 base from J, with 11 bases between. This CDR3 has 14 amino acids.

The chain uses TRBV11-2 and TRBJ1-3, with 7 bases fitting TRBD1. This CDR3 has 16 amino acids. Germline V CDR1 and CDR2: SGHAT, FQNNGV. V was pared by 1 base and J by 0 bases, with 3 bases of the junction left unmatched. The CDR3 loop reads CASSLAAGGSGNTIYF. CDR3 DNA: TGTGCCAGCAGCTTAGCGGCAGGGGGCTCTGGAAACACCATATATTTT.

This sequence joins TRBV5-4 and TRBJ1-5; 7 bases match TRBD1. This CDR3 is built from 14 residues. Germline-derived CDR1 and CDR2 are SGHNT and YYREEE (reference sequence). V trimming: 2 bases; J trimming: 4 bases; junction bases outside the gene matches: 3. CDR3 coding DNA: TGTGCCAGCAGCTTAGGACAGGATAATCAGCCCCAGCATTTT. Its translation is CASSLGQDNQPQHF.

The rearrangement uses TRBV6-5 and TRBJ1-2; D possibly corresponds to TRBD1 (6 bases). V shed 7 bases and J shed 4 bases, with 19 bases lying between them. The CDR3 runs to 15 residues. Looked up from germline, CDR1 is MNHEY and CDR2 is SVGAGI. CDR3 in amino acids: CASTPSAGVTYGYTF. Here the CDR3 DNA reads TGTGCCAGCACCCCATCGGCAGGGGTCACCTATGGCTACACCTTC.

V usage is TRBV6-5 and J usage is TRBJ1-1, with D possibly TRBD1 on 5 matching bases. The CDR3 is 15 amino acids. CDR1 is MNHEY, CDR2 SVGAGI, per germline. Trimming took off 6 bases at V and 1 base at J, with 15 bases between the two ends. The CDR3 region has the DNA TGTGCCAGCAGGGGTACCCAGGGTAAGAACACTGAAGCTTTCTTT. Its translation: CASRGTQGKNTEAFF.